Here is one T cell receptor (beta chain) with its context. Which antigen it targets is not known. It has no much larger one-base neighbor in the sample; base qualities were not kept. Per the publication, the time point label means: cells obtained before transplantation from donor or recipient. CD3+CD4+ and CD3+CD8+ populations were FACS-sorted from unstimulated pre-transplant donor and recipient cells taken from spleen or lymph nodes. This entry belongs to a study of graft-versus-host responses after intestinal transplantation (dated by TCRdb to about 2021). A note on the overall study: The transplants that recipients got were multivisceral, liver-intestinal, or isolated intestinal. A peak of at least 4% donor T cells among recipient peripheral blood mononuclear cells was the definition used for donor T cell macrochimerism. Samples from three later patients were sequenced in-house on an Illumina MiSeq with MiXCR processing rather than by the commercial service. A cohort of roughly 25 intestinal transplant recipients, including one retransplant, was enrolled, and a few patients lacking pretransplant specimens were excluded. Alloreactive clones were identified by sequencing pre-transplant mixed lymphocyte reaction products and comparing these products with unstimulated pre-transplant donor and recipient T cells. After intestinal transplantation, graft-versus-host and host-versus-graft alloreactive T cell clones in the graft, circulation and bone marrow were tracked using bulk TCR-beta CDR3 sequencing. Every recipient was given anti-thymocyte globulin induction, followed by 3 to 4 years of maintenance tacrolimus and steroids. Overall study results and their limits: GvH clones were detected in recipient bone marrow, and some of these GvH clones were observed earlier in ileal mucosa or blood, consistent with an intestinal mucosal origin. The conclusions were limited by the relatively low number and heterogeneity of the intestinal transplant patients. Early after transplant, peak levels of circulating GvH clones were found to be associated with declines in HvG clones. High GvH to HvG T cell clonal ratios were observed in the allografts of patients with donor T cell macrochimerism.

Based on the germline V gene (reference sequence), the CDR1 and CDR2 sequences are SEHNR and FQNEAQ. V is shortened by 5 bases, J by 1 base, and the region joining them spans 15 bases. The CDR3 numbers 15 residues from cysteine through phenylalanine. Just the 45-base CDR3 DNA is kept, in frame starting at base 1. Library creation used the immunoSEQ multiplex PCR assay. For most patients, genomic DNA was isolated with the Qiagen DNeasy Blood and Tissue Kit and shipped frozen to Adaptive Biotechnologies for TCR sequencing. Adaptive Biotechnologies carried out high-throughput TCR-beta CDR3 sequencing of genomic DNA for most patients. The study's processing was this. Adaptive's ImmunoSEQ software supplied the TCR sequencing data for 15 to 20 patients, while MiXCR and VDJtools were used to process three other patients. To correct CD4 versus CD8 sorting errors, sequences present in both subsets at a frequency ratio below 5:1 were removed. CDR3 nucleotide sequences shared between donor and recipient were removed because their origin could not be assigned. At least 2-fold expansion over unstimulated cells and a minimum CFSE-low frequency of 0.002% (template counts) or 0.001% (read counts) were required for clones to be classified as alloreactive. Mappable clones were those detected in sequenced pre-transplant spleen, lymph node, or MLR CFSE-low populations of the donor or recipient. The cumulative frequency of alloreactive clones was calculated as a percentage of all sequences, weighted by copy number. TCRdb mirrors the immuneACCESS table, restricted to in-frame sequences. Some clones are absent from its copies; in checked studies, under half trace to an unresolved V gene, and the reason for the others is unknown. V and J calls plus clone size are reproduced from that table; the DNA served to infer D and trimming. The sample table shows around 71,000 clones, and about 94% are seen once. In total, the top ten clones hold less than 0.55% of the sample.

The source was unstimulated CD8+ T cells sorted from spleen or lymph node cells, collected before intestinal transplant. The rearrangement joined TRBV7-9 to TRBJ2-7; a tentative D match to TRBD1 spans 6 bases. The clonotype originates from a human donor who received an intestinal transplant. The CDR3 amino acid sequence is: CASSLGPGQSYEQYF. The nucleotide sequence reads TGTGCCAGCAGCCTGGGACCCGGACAGTCCTACGAGCAGTACTTC.